This T cell receptor (beta chain) appears in the sequencing data of a study of shared clonotypes between healthy human individuals. Sequenced by immunoSEQ multiplex PCR; TCRdb stores in-frame clones only, minus some. Found here are some 2,400,000 clones, around 95% of them singletons; the top ten hold 0.1% to 0.15%. The CDR3 sequence is 17 residues long. Germline CDR1 reads SEHNR; CDR2 reads FQNEAQ (reference sequence). V dropped 4 bases and J dropped 1 base, with 16 bases sitting between them. This chain uses TRBV7-9 with TRBJ2-2, with D possibly being TRBD2 (5 bases). The sample comprised naive CD4+ T cells sorted from blood. Subset meaning: CD45RA+ positively selected. The origin of this receptor is a young man in good health. CDR3 sequence reads: CASSWSSGAVNTGELFF. Written as DNA, the CDR3 is TGTGCCAGCAGCTGGAGCTCAGGAGCGGTGAACACCGGGGAGCTGTTTTTT.